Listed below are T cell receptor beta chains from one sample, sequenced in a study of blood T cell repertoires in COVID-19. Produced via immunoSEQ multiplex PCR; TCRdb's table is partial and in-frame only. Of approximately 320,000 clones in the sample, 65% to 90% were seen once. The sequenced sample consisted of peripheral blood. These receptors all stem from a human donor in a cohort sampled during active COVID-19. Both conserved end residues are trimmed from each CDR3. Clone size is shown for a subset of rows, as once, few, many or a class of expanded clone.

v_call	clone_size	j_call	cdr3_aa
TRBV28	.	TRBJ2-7	ASSEQGAGLYEQY
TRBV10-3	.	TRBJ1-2	AINRDREPTNYGYT
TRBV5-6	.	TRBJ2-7	ASSSGLESYEQY
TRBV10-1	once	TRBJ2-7	ASSPRSRISYEQY
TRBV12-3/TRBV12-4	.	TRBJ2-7	ASSRDGGEQY
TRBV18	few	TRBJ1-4	ASSHGQGTANEKLF
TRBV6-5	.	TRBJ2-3	ASSSDRDTDTQY
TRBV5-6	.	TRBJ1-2	ASSPGLGVWWGYGYT
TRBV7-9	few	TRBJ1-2	ASSERGQEGYGYT
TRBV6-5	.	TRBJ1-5	ASSYSAGGGQPQH
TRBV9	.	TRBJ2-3	ASSVEGASTDTQY
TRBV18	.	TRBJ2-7	ASSPPPGAYEQY
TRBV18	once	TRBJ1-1	ASSSGTGLNTEAF
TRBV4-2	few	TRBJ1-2	ASSHRTGRDYGYT
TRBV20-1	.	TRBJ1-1	SASQGANTEAF
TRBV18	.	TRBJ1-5	ASSPAGTGMGSNQPQH
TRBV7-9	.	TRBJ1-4	ASSRDRGAAANEKLF
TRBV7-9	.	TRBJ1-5	ASSLAGTEAGAQH
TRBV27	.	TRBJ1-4	ASGPPGQFEKLF
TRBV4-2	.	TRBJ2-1	ASSQEAERGGNNEQF
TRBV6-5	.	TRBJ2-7	ASSPTSGGNYEQY
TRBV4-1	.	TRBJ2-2	ASSQGDRANTGELF
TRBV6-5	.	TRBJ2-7	ASSKKGHSYEQY
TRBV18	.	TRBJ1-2	ASSPGTGSMDGYT
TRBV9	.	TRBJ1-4	ASSVSGTTNEKLF
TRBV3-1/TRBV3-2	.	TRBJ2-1	ASSQGTSGGYEQF
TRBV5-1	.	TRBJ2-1	ASSLGGQTYNEQF
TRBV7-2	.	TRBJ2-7	ATQASGGLTYEQY